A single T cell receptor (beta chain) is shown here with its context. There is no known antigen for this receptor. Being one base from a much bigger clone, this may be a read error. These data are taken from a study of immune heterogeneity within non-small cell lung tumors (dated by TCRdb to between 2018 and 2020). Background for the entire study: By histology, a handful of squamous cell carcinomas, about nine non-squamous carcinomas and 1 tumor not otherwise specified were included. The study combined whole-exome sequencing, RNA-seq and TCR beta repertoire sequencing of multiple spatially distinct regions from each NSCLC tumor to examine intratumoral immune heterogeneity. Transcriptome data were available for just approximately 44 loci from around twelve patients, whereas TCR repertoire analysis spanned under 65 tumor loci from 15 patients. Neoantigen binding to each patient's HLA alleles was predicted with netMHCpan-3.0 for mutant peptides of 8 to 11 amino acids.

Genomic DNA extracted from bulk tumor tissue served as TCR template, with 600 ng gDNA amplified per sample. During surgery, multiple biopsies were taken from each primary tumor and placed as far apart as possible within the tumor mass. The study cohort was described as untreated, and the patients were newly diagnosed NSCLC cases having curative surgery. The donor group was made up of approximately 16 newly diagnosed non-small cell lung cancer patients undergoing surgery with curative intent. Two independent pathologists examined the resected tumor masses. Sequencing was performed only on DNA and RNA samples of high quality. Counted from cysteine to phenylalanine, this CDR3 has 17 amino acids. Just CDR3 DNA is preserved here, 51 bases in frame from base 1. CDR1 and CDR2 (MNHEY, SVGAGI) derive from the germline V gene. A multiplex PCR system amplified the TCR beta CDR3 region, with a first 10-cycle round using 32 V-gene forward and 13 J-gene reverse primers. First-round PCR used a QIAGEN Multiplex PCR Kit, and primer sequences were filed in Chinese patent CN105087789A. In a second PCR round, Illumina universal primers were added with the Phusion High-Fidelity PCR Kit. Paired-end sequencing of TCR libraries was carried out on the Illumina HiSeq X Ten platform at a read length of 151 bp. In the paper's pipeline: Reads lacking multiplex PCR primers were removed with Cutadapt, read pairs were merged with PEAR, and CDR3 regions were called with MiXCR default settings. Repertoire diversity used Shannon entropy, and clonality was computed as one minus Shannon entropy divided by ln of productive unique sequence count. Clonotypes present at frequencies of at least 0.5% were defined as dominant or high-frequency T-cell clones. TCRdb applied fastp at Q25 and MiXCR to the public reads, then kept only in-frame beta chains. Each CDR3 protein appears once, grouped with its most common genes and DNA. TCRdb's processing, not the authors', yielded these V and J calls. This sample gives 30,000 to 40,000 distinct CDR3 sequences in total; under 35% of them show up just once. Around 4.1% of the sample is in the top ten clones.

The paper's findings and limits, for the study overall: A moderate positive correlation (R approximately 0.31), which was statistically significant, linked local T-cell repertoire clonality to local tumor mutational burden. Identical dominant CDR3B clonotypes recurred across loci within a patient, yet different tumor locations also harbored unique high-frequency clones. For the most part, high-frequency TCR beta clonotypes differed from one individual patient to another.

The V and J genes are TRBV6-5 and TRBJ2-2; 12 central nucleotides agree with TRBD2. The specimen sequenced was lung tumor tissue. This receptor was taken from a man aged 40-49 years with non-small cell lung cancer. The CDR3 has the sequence CASIYSGLAGPTGELFF. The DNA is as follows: TGTGCCAGCATTTACTCAGGACTAGCGGGGCCCACCGGGGAGCTGTTTTTT.